The TCR beta chain under discussion was sequenced for a study of T-cell reconstitution after alpha-beta-depleted transplantation in children. This CDR3 contains 14 residues. V was shortened by 0 bases and J by 0 bases, with 2 bases between the two germline ends. The germline gives CDR1 MNHEY, CDR2 SVGAGI. Preparation of the TCRbeta library was carried out with unique molecular identifiers. TCRdb reprocessed the PCR reads via MiXCR and lists one record per CDR3 protein. The sample gives hundreds of thousands of distinct CDR3 sequences, 16% of which show up once; around 0.96% is in the top ten. This chain uses TRBV6-5 with TRBJ2-2; D is unclear. The material was PBMCs from the stem cell graft donor, obtained from the stem cell graft. The source of this sequence is a human donor who donated a stem cell graft to a child with acute myeloid leukemia. The CDR3: CASSYSSNTGELFF. DNA of the CDR3: TGTGCCAGCAGTTACTCGTCGAACACCGGGGAGCTGTTTTTT.